There are many counts of the clone carrying this TCR beta chain. Stable disease denoted Graves' hyperthyroidism without ophthalmopathy progression within 18 months. Researchers amplified the TCR beta CDR3 regions from RNA transcripts. The HTBI primer set served for first-round RT-PCR of the TCR CDR3. Using its own MiXCR run on the multiplex PCR reads, TCRdb lists one record per CDR3 protein. The sample has approximately 560,000 distinct CDR3 sequences; about 43% are singletons. The sample is drawn from a study of T cells in Graves' hyperthyroidism and ophthalmopathy. Germline V gives CDR1 SEHNR, CDR2 FQNEAQ (reference sequence). This CDR3 has 13 amino acids. The trim removed 3 bases at V and 4 bases at J, leaving 2 bases unmatched.

V is TRBV7-9 and J is TRBJ2-7; 8 positions match TRBD1. The receptor comes from a woman aged 18-29 years with Graves' hyperthyroidism. Sequenced input: peripheral blood or thyroid tissue (not recorded which). Here the CDR3 reads CASSFTGGYEQYF. The CDR3 bases are TGTGCCAGCAGCTTCACAGGGGGATACGAGCAGTACTTC.